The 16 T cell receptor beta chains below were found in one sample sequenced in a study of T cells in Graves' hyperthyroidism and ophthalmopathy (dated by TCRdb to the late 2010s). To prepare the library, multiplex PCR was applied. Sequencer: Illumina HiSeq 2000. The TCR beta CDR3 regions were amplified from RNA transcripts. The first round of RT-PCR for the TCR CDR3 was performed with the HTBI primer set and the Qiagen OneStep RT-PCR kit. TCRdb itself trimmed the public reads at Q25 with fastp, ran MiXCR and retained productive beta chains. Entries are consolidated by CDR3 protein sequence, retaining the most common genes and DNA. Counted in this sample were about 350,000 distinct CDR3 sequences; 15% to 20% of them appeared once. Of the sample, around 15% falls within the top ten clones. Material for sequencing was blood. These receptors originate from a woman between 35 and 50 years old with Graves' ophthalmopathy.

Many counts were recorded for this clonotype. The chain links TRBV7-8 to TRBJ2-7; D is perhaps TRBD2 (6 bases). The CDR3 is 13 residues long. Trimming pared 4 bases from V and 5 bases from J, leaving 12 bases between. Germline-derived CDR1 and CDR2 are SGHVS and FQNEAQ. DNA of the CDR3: TGTGCCAGCAGCTCCCTCCGGGGGAACGAGCAGTACTTC. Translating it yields CASSSLRGNEQYF.

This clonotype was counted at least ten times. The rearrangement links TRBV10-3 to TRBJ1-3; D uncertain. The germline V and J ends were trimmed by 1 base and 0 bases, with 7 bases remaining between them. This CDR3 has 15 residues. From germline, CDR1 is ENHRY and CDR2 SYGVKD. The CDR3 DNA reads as TGTGCCATCAGTGAGTACGGCCTCTCTGGAAACACCATATATTTT. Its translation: CAISEYGLSGNTIYF.

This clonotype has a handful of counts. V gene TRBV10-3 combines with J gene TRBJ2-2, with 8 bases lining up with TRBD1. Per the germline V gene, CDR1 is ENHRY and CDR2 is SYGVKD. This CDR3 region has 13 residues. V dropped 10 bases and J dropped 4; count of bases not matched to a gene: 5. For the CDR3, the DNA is TGTGCCAACCGACAGGGGCCCACCGGGGAGCTGTTTTTT. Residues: CANRQGPTGELFF.

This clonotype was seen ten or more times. The CDR3 protein is CSAAKMNTEAFF. CDR3 DNA sequence: TGCAGTGCAGCAAAAATGAACACTGAAGCTTTCTTT. This chain links TRBV20-1 with TRBJ1-1, with D unclear. Germline loops: CDR1 DFQATT, CDR2 SNEGSKA (reference sequence). The CDR3 length is 12 residues. Between the trimmed V and J ends, which lost 6 bases and 0 bases, there was a span of 8 bases.

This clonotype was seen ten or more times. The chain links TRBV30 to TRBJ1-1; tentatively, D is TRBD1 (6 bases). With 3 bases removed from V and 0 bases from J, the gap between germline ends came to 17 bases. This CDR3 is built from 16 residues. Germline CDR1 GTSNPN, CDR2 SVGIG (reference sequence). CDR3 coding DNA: TGTGCCTGGAGGTCTCCGGGACACATCATGAACACTGAAGCTTTCTTT. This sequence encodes CAWRSPGHIMNTEAFF. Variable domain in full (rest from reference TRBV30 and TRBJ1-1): SQTIHQWPATLVQPVGSPLSLECTVEGTSNPNLYWYRQAAGRGLQLLFYSVGIGQISSEVPQNLSASRPQDRQFILSSKKLLLSDSGFYLCAWRSPGHIMNTEAFFGQGTRLTVV.

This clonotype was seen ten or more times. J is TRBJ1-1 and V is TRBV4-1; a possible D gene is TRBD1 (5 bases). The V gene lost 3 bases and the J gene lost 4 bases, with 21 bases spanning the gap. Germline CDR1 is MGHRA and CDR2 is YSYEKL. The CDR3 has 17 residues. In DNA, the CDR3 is TGCGCCAGCAGCCAGAGATTCGGATTGGGGGTTGGCACTGAAGCTTTCTTT. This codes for CASSQRFGLGVGTEAFF.

CDR3 sequence: CASSEMGTGTYEQYF. The DNA of the CDR3 is TGTGCCAGCAGTGAAATGGGGACAGGCACCTACGAGCAGTACTTC. This chain links TRBV6-1 with TRBJ2-7; 8 bases are a match to TRBD1. The ends lost 2 bases at V and 2 bases at J; junction bases unmatched: 5. This CDR3 comprises 15 residues. Germline loops: CDR1 MNHNS, CDR2 SASEGT.

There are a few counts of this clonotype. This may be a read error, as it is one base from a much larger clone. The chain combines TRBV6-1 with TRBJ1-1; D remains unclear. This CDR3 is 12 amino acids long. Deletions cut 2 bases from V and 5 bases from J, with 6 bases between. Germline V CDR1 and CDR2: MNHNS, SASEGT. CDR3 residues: CASSEPRTEAFF. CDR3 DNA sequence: TGTGCCAGCAGTGAACCCAGAACTGAAGCTTTCTTT.

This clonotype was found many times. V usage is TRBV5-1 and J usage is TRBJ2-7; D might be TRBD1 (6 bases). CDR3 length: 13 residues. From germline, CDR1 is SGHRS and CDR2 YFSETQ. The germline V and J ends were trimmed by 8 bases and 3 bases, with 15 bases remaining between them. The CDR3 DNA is TGCGCCAGTGGGAATAGAGGGGGCTACGAGCAGTACTTC. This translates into CASGNRGGYEQYF.

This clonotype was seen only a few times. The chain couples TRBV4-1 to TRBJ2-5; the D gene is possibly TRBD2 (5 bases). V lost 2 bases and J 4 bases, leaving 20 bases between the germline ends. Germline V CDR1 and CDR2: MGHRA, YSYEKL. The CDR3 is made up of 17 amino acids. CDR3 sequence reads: CASSQNTKADWLETQYF. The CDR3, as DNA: TGCGCCAGCAGCCAAAACACGAAGGCGGACTGGTTAGAGACCCAGTACTTC.

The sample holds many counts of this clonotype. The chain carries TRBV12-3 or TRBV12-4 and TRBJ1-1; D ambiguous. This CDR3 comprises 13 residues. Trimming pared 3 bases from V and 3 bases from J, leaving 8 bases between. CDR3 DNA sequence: TGTGCCAGCAGTTTGGTTGCTCACACTGAAGCTTTCTTT. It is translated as CASSLVAHTEAFF.

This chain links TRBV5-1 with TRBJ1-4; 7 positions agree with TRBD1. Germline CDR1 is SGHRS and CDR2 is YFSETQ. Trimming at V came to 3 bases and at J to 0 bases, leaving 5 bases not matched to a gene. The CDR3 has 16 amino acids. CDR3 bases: TGCGCCAGCAGCTGGGGACAGTCAGCAACTAATGAAAAACTGTTTTTT. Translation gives CASSWGQSATNEKLFF. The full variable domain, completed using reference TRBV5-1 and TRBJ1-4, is KAGVTQTPRYLIKTRGQQVTLSCSPISGHRSVSWYQQTPGQGLQFLFEYFSETQRNKGNFPGRFSGRQFSNSRSEMNVSTLELGDSALYLCASSWGQSATNEKLFFGSGTQLSVL.

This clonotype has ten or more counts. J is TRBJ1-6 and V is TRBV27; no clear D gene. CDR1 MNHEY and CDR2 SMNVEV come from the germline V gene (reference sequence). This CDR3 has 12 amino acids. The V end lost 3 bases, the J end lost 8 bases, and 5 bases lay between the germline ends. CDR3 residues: CASSFRDSPLHF. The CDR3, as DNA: TGTGCCAGCAGTTTCCGGGATTCACCCCTCCACTTT.

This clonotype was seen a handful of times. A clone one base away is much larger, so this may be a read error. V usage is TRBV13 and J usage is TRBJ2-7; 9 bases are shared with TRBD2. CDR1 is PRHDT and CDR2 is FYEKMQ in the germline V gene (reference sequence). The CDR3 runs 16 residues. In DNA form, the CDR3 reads TGTGCCGGCAGCTTAGGTCTAGCGGGACCCCACTACGAGCAGTACTTC. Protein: CAGSLGLAGPHYEQYF.

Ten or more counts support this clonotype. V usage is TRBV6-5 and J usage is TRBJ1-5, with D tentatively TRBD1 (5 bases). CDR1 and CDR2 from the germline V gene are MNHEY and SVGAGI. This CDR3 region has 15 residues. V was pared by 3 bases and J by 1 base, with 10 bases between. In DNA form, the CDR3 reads TGTGCCAGCAGTTATGGAGGGGCGAGCAATCAGCCCCAGCATTTT. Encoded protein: CASSYGGASNQPQHF.

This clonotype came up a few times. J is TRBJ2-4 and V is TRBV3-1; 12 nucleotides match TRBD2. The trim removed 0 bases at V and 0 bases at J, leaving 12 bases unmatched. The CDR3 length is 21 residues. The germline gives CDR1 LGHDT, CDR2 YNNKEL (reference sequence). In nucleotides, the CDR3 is TGTGCCAGCAGCCAAGATCCCGTTCTAGCGGGAGGGCCACTAGCCAAAAACATTCAGTACTTC. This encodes CASSQDPVLAGGPLAKNIQYF.